This T cell receptor (beta chain) is drawn from a study of glioma-infiltrating T cells. The CDR3 runs to 13 residues. V shed 1 base and J shed 5 bases, with 6 bases lying between them. This clonotype was observed many times. What it binds is unknown. General study findings and limits: Tissue and blood shared very few CDR3 sequences.

Using RNA template, CDR3s of TCR alpha and beta were amplified with iRepertoire arm-PCR. TCRdb itself ran the multiplex PCR reads through MiXCR, one entry per CDR3 protein. The sample consists of about 190,000 distinct CDR3 sequences, more than 25% of them appearing once. The chain carries TRBV12-3 or TRBV12-4 and TRBJ1-5; D uncertain. The receptor comes from a human donor with low-grade glioma or glioblastoma, undergoing nonglioma brain surgery, or in good health (not recorded which). Sequenced material: glioma tissue, nonneoplastic brain tissue, or PBMCs (not recorded which). CDR3: CASSLGSHQPQHF. CDR3 sequence (DNA): TGTGCCAGCAGTTTAGGGAGTCATCAGCCCCAGCATTTT.